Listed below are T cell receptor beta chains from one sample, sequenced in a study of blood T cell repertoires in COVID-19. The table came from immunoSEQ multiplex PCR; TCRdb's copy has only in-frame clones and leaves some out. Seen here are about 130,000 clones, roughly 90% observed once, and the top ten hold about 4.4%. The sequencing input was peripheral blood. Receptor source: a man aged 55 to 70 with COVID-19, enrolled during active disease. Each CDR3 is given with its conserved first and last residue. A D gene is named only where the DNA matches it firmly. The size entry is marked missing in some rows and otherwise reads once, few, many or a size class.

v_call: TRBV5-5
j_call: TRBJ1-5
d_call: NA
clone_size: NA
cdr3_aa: CASSLEVGAKPQHF
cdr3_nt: TGTGCCAGCAGCTTGGAGGTAGGGGCAAAGCCCCAGCATTTT

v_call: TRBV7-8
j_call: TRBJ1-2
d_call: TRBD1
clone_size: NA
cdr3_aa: CASTSGQGDYGYTF
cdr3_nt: TGTGCCAGCACCTCAGGACAGGGGGACTATGGCTACACCTTC

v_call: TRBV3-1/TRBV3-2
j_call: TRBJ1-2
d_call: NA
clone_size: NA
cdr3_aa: CASSQVSGVGYTF
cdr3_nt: TGTGCCAGCAGCCAAGTCTCAGGGGTCGGCTACACCTTC

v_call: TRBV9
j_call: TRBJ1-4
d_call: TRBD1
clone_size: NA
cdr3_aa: CASSVGTGWSEKLFF
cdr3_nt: TGTGCCAGCAGCGTAGGGACAGGGTGGTCTGAAAAACTGTTTTTT

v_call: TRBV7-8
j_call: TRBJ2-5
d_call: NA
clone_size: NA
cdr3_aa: CASSSGQQETQYF
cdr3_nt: TGTGCCAGCAGCTCGGGACAACAAGAGACCCAGTACTTC

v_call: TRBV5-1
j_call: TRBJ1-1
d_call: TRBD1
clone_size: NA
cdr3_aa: CASSNRGTGGHEAFF
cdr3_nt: TGCGCCAGCAGCAACAGAGGGACAGGGGGCCATGAAGCTTTCTTT

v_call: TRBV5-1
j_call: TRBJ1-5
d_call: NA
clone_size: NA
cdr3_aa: CASSSGQSNQPQHF
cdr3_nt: TGCGCCAGCAGCTCCGGACAGAGCAATCAGCCCCAGCATTTT

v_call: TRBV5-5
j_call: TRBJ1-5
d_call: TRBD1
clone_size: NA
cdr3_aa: CASSWTGNSNQPQHF
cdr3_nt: TGTGCCAGCAGCTGGACAGGAAATAGCAATCAGCCCCAGCATTTT

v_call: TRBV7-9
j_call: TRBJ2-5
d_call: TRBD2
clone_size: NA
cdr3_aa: CASRRGIQETQYF
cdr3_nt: TGTGCCAGCAGGCGGGGGATCCAAGAGACCCAGTACTTC

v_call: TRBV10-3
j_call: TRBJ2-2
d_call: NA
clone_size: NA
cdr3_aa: CAITGGGPGELFF
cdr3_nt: TGTGCCATCACCGGAGGGGGCCCCGGGGAGCTGTTTTTT

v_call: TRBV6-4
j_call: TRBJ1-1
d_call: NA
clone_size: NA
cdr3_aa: CASSPGPRVTEAFF
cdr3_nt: TGTGCCAGCAGTCCGGGTCCCCGGGTGACTGAAGCTTTCTTT

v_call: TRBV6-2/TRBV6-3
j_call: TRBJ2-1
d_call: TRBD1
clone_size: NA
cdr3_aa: CASSPQYRGQYNEQFF
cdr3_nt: TGTGCCAGCAGCCCACAATACAGGGGGCAATACAATGAGCAGTTCTTC

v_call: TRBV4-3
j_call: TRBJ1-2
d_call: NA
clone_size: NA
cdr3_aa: CASSQDNRVNYGYTF
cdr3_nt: TGCGCCAGCAGCCAAGATAACAGGGTGAACTATGGCTACACCTTC

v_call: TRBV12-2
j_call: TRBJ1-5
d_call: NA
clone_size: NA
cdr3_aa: CASRLVPQGRTGNQPQHF
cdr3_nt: TGTGCAAGTCGCTTAGTCCCACAGGGGAGAACGGGCAATCAGCCCCAGCATTTT

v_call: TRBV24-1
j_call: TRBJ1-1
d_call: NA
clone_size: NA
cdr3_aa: CATSDFGGTEAFF
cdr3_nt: TGTGCCACCAGTGATTTCGGGGGGACTGAAGCTTTCTTT

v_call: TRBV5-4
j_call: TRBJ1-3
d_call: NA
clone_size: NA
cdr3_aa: CASSLGAGSGNTIYF
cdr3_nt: TGTGCCAGCAGCTTGGGGGCAGGTAGTGGAAACACCATATATTTT

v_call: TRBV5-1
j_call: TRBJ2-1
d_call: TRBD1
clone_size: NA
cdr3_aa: CASSMGQNNEQFF
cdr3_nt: TGCGCCAGCAGCATGGGACAGAACAATGAGCAGTTCTTC

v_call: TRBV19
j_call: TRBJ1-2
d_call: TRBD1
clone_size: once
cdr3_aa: CASSAGQRHGYTF
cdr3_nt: TGTGCCAGTAGTGCGGGACAGCGACATGGCTACACCTTC

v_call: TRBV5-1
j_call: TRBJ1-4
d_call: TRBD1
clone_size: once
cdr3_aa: CASSLVRQGGYNEKLFF
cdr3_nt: TGCGCCAGCAGCTTGGTTCGGCAGGGGGGCTATAATGAAAAACTGTTTTTT

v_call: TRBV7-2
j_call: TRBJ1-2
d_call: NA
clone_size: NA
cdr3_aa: CASSLAFNPSVYGYTF
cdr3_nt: TGTGCCAGCAGCTTAGCATTTAACCCCTCGGTCTATGGCTACACCTTC